A few counts support the clone carrying this T cell receptor beta chain. Its antigen is not known. This entry is derived from a study of OX40 agonist ivuxolimab in advanced cancers. About the research overall: Ivuxolimab, an antibody that agonizes OX40 (CD134), was administered to the patients. Mean age about 60 years, range about 23 to 85; nearly 85% male. Study conclusions and caveats: With doses of 0.1 to 3.0 mg/kg, CD4+ and CD8+ blood T cells had undergone clonal expansion by week 6.

Peripheral blood came from all dose cohorts at three timepoints. The CDR3 extends over 13 amino acids. CDR1 is GTSNPN, CDR2 SVGIG, per germline (reference sequence). The junction had 7 bases not matched to a gene; V was cut back by 5 bases and J by 4 bases. TCRdb keeps only in-frame clones here, not all; method: immunoSEQ multiplex PCR. Here the sample spans about 48,000 clones, 70% to 90% being singletons. This receptor was taken from an adult with an advanced solid tumor such as melanoma, head and neck, liver or kidney cancer. Here the sequenced sample was CD4+ or CD8+ T cells sorted from blood, taken in a trial of the OX40 agonist ivuxolimab. V gene TRBV30 combines with J gene TRBJ2-5; 7 nucleotides align to TRBD1. This CDR3 reads CAWDKRGRETQYF. CDR3 nucleotide sequence: TGTGCCTGGGACAAAAGGGGGCGAGAGACCCAGTACTTC.